The entry below describes one T cell receptor (beta chain). The CDR3 loop spans 12 amino acids. CDR1 and CDR2 (germline): LNHDA, SQIVND (reference sequence). With 3 bases removed from V and 5 bases from J, the gap between germline ends came to 7 bases. The data derive from a study of OX40 agonist ivuxolimab in advanced cancers. Study details: Across the patients, intravenous ivuxolimab was delivered every 2 weeks at 0.01 to 10 mg/kg. Those treated in dose escalation had hepatocellular carcinoma, melanoma, renal cell cancer or head and neck cancer. Subjects had a mean age of roughly 57 years, with a range of about 23 to 85; more than 70% were male.

Produced via immunoSEQ multiplex PCR; TCRdb's table is partial and in-frame only. The table includes about 100,000 clones, 85% to 95% detected once. The sample consisted of CD4+ or CD8+ T cells sorted from blood, taken in a trial of the OX40 agonist ivuxolimab. The clonotype originates from an adult with an advanced solid tumor such as melanoma, head and neck, liver or kidney cancer. The chain is built from TRBV19 and TRBJ2-5, with no clear D. The CDR3 region is CASSIRSETQYF. The CDR3 DNA is TGTGCCAGTAGTATTAGGTCGGAGACCCAGTACTTC.